Listed below are T cell receptor beta chains from one sample, sequenced in a study of vaccination and CD4 T cells after COVID-19. TCRdb reanalysed the PCR reads using MiXCR and keeps one entry per CDR3 protein. Here the sample spans approximately 16,000 distinct CDR3 sequences, about four fifths being singletons. No antigen has been identified for these receptors. The sample taken for sequencing was CD4+ T cells from blood, cultured in vitro. Receptors originate from a human donor who had recovered from COVID-19. Each CDR3 is given with its conserved first and last residue. The order of the fields is J gene, V gene, D gene, clone size, CDR3 protein, CDR3 DNA. D genes are given only for firm matches. Size values are once, few and many counts, or a class for expanded clones, and some rows have none.

j_call: TRBJ1-2
v_call: TRBV6-4
d_call: NA
clone_size: NA
cdr3_aa: CASSDKPSDGYTF
cdr3_nt: TGTGCCAGCAGTGATAAACCCTCGGATGGCTACACCTTC

j_call: TRBJ2-5
v_call: TRBV5-8
d_call: NA
clone_size: NA
cdr3_aa: CASSFQRQETQYF
cdr3_nt: TGTGCCAGCAGCTTCCAGCGCCAAGAGACCCAGTACTTC

j_call: TRBJ1-2
v_call: TRBV7-2
d_call: NA
clone_size: NA
cdr3_aa: CASSLEQGQYGYTF
cdr3_nt: TGTGCCAGCAGCTTAGAGCAGGGGCAGTATGGCTACACCTTC

j_call: TRBJ1-2
v_call: TRBV6-2/TRBV6-3
d_call: NA
clone_size: once
cdr3_aa: CASSYQAAVLGYGYTF
cdr3_nt: TGTGCCAGCAGTTACCAAGCGGCAGTCCTCGGGTATGGCTACACCTTC

j_call: TRBJ1-1
v_call: TRBV7-9
d_call: TRBD1
clone_size: medium-sized
cdr3_aa: CASSLLGQGAAFF
cdr3_nt: TGTGCCAGCAGCTTACTGGGACAGGGGGCGGCTTTCTTT

j_call: TRBJ1-2
v_call: TRBV7-2
d_call: NA
clone_size: NA
cdr3_aa: CASSHLGQNYGYTF
cdr3_nt: TGTGCCAGCAGCCACCTCGGGCAAAACTATGGCTACACCTTC

j_call: TRBJ1-5
v_call: TRBV20-1
d_call: NA
clone_size: NA
cdr3_aa: CSARREGRPQHF
cdr3_nt: TGCAGTGCTCGACGCGAGGGTCGGCCCCAGCATTTT

j_call: TRBJ1-1
v_call: TRBV7-2
d_call: NA
clone_size: NA
cdr3_aa: CASSYSFTEAFF
cdr3_nt: TGTGCCAGCAGTTATTCTTTCACTGAAGCTTTCTTT

j_call: TRBJ1-2
v_call: TRBV6-5
d_call: TRBD1
clone_size: NA
cdr3_aa: CASSFTTGKGYTF
cdr3_nt: TGTGCCAGCAGTTTTACGACAGGGAAGGGCTACACCTTC

j_call: TRBJ1-2
v_call: TRBV19
d_call: TRBD1
clone_size: NA
cdr3_aa: CATTRGDTDLIYGYTF
cdr3_nt: TGTGCCACCACCAGGGGGGACACAGATCTGATCTATGGCTACACCTTC

j_call: TRBJ2-7
v_call: TRBV30
d_call: TRBD1
clone_size: few
cdr3_aa: CASLRAGGTYEQYF
cdr3_nt: TGTGCCTCCCTCAGGGCAGGGGGTACCTACGAGCAGTACTTC

j_call: TRBJ1-6
v_call: TRBV19
d_call: NA
clone_size: NA
cdr3_aa: CATMGHTYNSPLHF
cdr3_nt: TGTGCCACGATGGGACACACCTATAATTCACCCCTCCACTTT

j_call: TRBJ1-3
v_call: TRBV6-2/TRBV6-3
d_call: NA
clone_size: once
cdr3_aa: CASRPSSGNTIYF
cdr3_nt: TGTGCCAGCCGGCCGAGCTCTGGAAACACCATATATTTT

j_call: TRBJ2-7
v_call: TRBV11-2
d_call: TRBD1
clone_size: NA
cdr3_aa: CASSLSGQGPYEQYF
cdr3_nt: TGTGCCAGCAGCTTATCGGGACAGGGACCATACGAGCAGTACTTC

j_call: TRBJ1-2
v_call: TRBV11-2
d_call: NA
clone_size: NA
cdr3_aa: CASSVEVRGLSGYTF
cdr3_nt: TGTGCCAGCAGCGTGGAGGTTCGGGGATTGAGTGGCTACACCTTC

j_call: TRBJ1-5
v_call: TRBV20-1
d_call: NA
clone_size: NA
cdr3_aa: CSVPTDYSNQPQHF
cdr3_nt: TGCAGTGTTCCGACAGACTATAGCAATCAGCCCCAGCATTTT

j_call: TRBJ1-2
v_call: TRBV6-2/TRBV6-3
d_call: TRBD1
clone_size: NA
cdr3_aa: CASARGIEGYTF
cdr3_nt: TGTGCCAGCGCCAGGGGGATTGAAGGCTACACCTTC

j_call: TRBJ2-7
v_call: TRBV19
d_call: NA
clone_size: NA
cdr3_aa: CASSIVGQGPHEQYF
cdr3_nt: TGTGCCAGTAGTATCGTCGGTCAGGGCCCCCACGAGCAGTACTTC

j_call: TRBJ1-6
v_call: TRBV7-2
d_call: NA
clone_size: NA
cdr3_aa: CASSPSGRFNSPLHF
cdr3_nt: TGTGCCAGCAGCCCCTCGGGCAGGTTTAATTCACCCCTCCACTTT

j_call: TRBJ2-3
v_call: TRBV7-2
d_call: NA
clone_size: NA
cdr3_aa: CASSLGVVRDQDTQYF
cdr3_nt: TGTGCCAGCAGCTTAGGGGTAGTAAGGGACCAAGATACGCAGTATTTT

j_call: TRBJ2-7
v_call: TRBV20-1
d_call: NA
clone_size: once
cdr3_aa: CSARDLSYEQYF
cdr3_nt: TGCAGTGCTAGAGATCTCAGCTACGAGCAGTACTTC

j_call: TRBJ2-5
v_call: TRBV6-1
d_call: TRBD2
clone_size: NA
cdr3_aa: CASNFGGAGGQETQYF
cdr3_nt: TGTGCCAGCAACTTCGGCGGAGCGGGAGGACAAGAGACCCAGTACTTC

j_call: TRBJ2-7
v_call: TRBV20-1
d_call: TRBD2
clone_size: NA
cdr3_aa: CSARWDTSGSYEQYF
cdr3_nt: TGCAGTGCTAGATGGGATACTAGCGGGAGCTACGAGCAGTACTTC

j_call: TRBJ1-2
v_call: TRBV6-2/TRBV6-3
d_call: TRBD1
clone_size: once
cdr3_aa: CASSQGARYGYTF
cdr3_nt: TGTGCCAGCAGTCAGGGGGCCCGCTATGGCTACACCTTC

j_call: TRBJ1-5
v_call: TRBV6-1
d_call: TRBD1
clone_size: NA
cdr3_aa: CASSNPGQGNQPQHF
cdr3_nt: TGTGCCAGCAGTAACCCGGGACAGGGCAATCAGCCCCAGCATTTT

j_call: TRBJ1-1
v_call: TRBV20-1
d_call: NA
clone_size: NA
cdr3_aa: CSARRQSRGTEAFF
cdr3_nt: TGCAGTGCCAGGCGGCAATCTCGGGGAACTGAAGCTTTCTTT

j_call: TRBJ1-6
v_call: TRBV28
d_call: NA
clone_size: NA
cdr3_aa: CASIPAGGTNNSPLHF
cdr3_nt: TGTGCCAGCATTCCTGCAGGAGGGACCAATAATTCACCCCTCCACTTT

j_call: TRBJ1-5
v_call: TRBV7-9
d_call: TRBD1
clone_size: once
cdr3_aa: CASSPWTGVGQPQHF
cdr3_nt: TGTGCCAGCAGCCCATGGACAGGGGTCGGGCAGCCCCAGCATTTT

j_call: TRBJ2-4
v_call: TRBV4-3
d_call: NA
clone_size: few
cdr3_aa: CASSQKGGSSVGKNIQYF
cdr3_nt: TGCGCCAGCAGCCAAAAGGGGGGGTCTTCAGTGGGCAAAAACATTCAGTACTTC

j_call: TRBJ1-2
v_call: TRBV6-5
d_call: NA
clone_size: once
cdr3_aa: CASSYGGYGYTF
cdr3_nt: TGTGCCAGCAGTTACGGAGGGTATGGCTACACCTTC

j_call: TRBJ2-7
v_call: TRBV6-1
d_call: NA
clone_size: NA
cdr3_aa: CASSPQGTGYEQYF
cdr3_nt: TGTGCCAGCAGTCCCCAGGGTACGGGATACGAGCAGTACTTC

j_call: TRBJ1-1
v_call: TRBV30
d_call: TRBD1
clone_size: NA
cdr3_aa: CARDRGNTEAFF
cdr3_nt: TGTGCCCGGGACAGAGGAAACACTGAAGCTTTCTTT

j_call: TRBJ1-5
v_call: TRBV20-1
d_call: NA
clone_size: NA
cdr3_aa: CSASSRAYLGQPQHF
cdr3_nt: TGCAGTGCTAGTTCCAGGGCGTATTTGGGTCAGCCCCAGCATTTT

j_call: TRBJ2-3
v_call: TRBV7-3
d_call: TRBD2
clone_size: NA
cdr3_aa: CASSLLASGSGGADTQYF
cdr3_nt: TGTGCCAGCAGCTTACTGGCTAGCGGGAGTGGGGGCGCAGATACGCAGTATTTT

j_call: TRBJ1-6
v_call: TRBV20-1
d_call: NA
clone_size: NA
cdr3_aa: CSAGRDVSLHF
cdr3_nt: TGCAGTGCTGGGAGGGACGTTTCCCTCCACTTT

j_call: TRBJ1-5
v_call: TRBV19
d_call: NA
clone_size: few
cdr3_aa: CASDDGYQPQHF
cdr3_nt: TGTGCCAGCGACGACGGATATCAGCCCCAGCATTTT

j_call: TRBJ1-5
v_call: TRBV27
d_call: NA
clone_size: NA
cdr3_aa: CASGLYSNQPQHF
cdr3_nt: TGTGCCAGCGGCCTTTATAGCAATCAGCCCCAGCATTTT

j_call: TRBJ2-1
v_call: TRBV7-2
d_call: NA
clone_size: NA
cdr3_aa: CASSLTREVKFF
cdr3_nt: TGTGCCAGCAGCCTTACAAGGGAGGTTAAGTTCTTC

j_call: TRBJ2-1
v_call: TRBV7-6
d_call: TRBD2
clone_size: NA
cdr3_aa: CASSRRSGGGSSGISSYNEQFF
cdr3_nt: TGTGCCAGCAGCAGGAGGAGTGGGGGGGGTTCTAGCGGAATTAGCTCCTACAATGAGCAGTTCTTC

j_call: TRBJ1-5
v_call: TRBV6-2/TRBV6-3
d_call: TRBD1
clone_size: NA
cdr3_aa: CASSAGGAGNQPQHF
cdr3_nt: TGTGCCAGCAGCGCAGGGGGGGCGGGCAATCAGCCCCAGCATTTT

j_call: TRBJ1-1
v_call: TRBV15
d_call: NA
clone_size: NA
cdr3_aa: CATSRMNTEAFF
cdr3_nt: TGTGCCACCAGCAGAATGAACACTGAAGCTTTCTTT

j_call: TRBJ1-1
v_call: TRBV6-2/TRBV6-3
d_call: NA
clone_size: few
cdr3_aa: CASSQIVQTTEAFF
cdr3_nt: TGTGCCAGCAGCCAGATCGTCCAGACCACTGAAGCTTTCTTT

j_call: TRBJ1-1
v_call: TRBV7-2
d_call: NA
clone_size: NA
cdr3_aa: CASSLVLQGNTEAFF
cdr3_nt: TGTGCCAGCAGCTTAGTTTTACAGGGGAACACTGAAGCTTTCTTT

j_call: TRBJ2-1
v_call: TRBV12-1
d_call: NA
clone_size: NA
cdr3_aa: CASSSGKGQPNEQFF
cdr3_nt: TGTGCCAGCAGCTCTGGGAAGGGGCAACCCAATGAGCAGTTCTTC

j_call: TRBJ1-1
v_call: TRBV7-8
d_call: TRBD1
clone_size: few
cdr3_aa: CASSLTQGFGTEAFF
cdr3_nt: TGTGCCAGCAGCCTCACACAGGGGTTTGGCACTGAAGCTTTCTTT

j_call: TRBJ1-1
v_call: TRBV15
d_call: NA
clone_size: few
cdr3_aa: CATSRGRGNLYTEAFF
cdr3_nt: TGTGCCACCAGCAGAGGACGGGGGAACCTTTACACTGAAGCTTTCTTT

j_call: TRBJ2-6
v_call: TRBV20-1
d_call: NA
clone_size: NA
cdr3_aa: CSAERGGSGANVLTF
cdr3_nt: TGCAGTGCTGAGAGGGGTGGCTCTGGGGCCAACGTCCTGACTTTC

j_call: TRBJ2-7
v_call: TRBV27
d_call: TRBD1
clone_size: NA
cdr3_aa: CASSFPGTVEQYF
cdr3_nt: TGTGCCAGCAGTTTCCCCGGGACAGTCGAGCAGTACTTC

j_call: TRBJ1-1
v_call: TRBV28
d_call: NA
clone_size: NA
cdr3_aa: CASGHFEFPEAFF
cdr3_nt: TGTGCCAGTGGGCATTTCGAGTTTCCTGAAGCTTTCTTT

j_call: TRBJ2-5
v_call: TRBV7-8
d_call: NA
clone_size: few
cdr3_aa: CASSSRDTQETQYF
cdr3_nt: TGTGCCAGCAGCTCCCGGGACACGCAAGAGACCCAGTACTTC

j_call: TRBJ2-3
v_call: TRBV20-1
d_call: NA
clone_size: NA
cdr3_aa: CSARGQAKNTDTQYF
cdr3_nt: TGCAGTGCTAGAGGCCAGGCTAAGAACACAGATACGCAGTATTTT

j_call: TRBJ1-5
v_call: TRBV27
d_call: TRBD1
clone_size: few
cdr3_aa: CASSPRTGGWQPQHF
cdr3_nt: TGTGCCAGCAGTCCCCGGACAGGGGGCTGGCAGCCCCAGCATTTT

j_call: TRBJ1-2
v_call: TRBV15
d_call: NA
clone_size: few
cdr3_aa: CATSSQTSNYGYTF
cdr3_nt: TGTGCCACCAGCAGCCAGACAAGTAACTATGGCTACACCTTC

j_call: TRBJ1-3
v_call: TRBV20-1
d_call: NA
clone_size: few
cdr3_aa: CSAREGGTGNTIYF
cdr3_nt: TGCAGTGCTAGAGAGGGGGGGACTGGAAACACCATATATTTT

j_call: TRBJ1-1
v_call: TRBV11-2
d_call: NA
clone_size: NA
cdr3_aa: CASSLGGLSEAFF
cdr3_nt: TGTGCCAGCAGCTTAGGTGGGCTCTCTGAAGCTTTCTTT

j_call: TRBJ1-5
v_call: TRBV6-1
d_call: NA
clone_size: few
cdr3_aa: CASSRRTLQGWKAGNQPQHF
cdr3_nt: TGTGCCAGCAGTCGCCGTACCCTACAGGGTTGGAAGGCCGGCAATCAGCCCCAGCATTTT